This is a list of T cell receptor beta chains from one sample in a study of technical replicates of blood from a handful of donors. Data came from immunoSEQ multiplex PCR; TCRdb stores just in-frame clones and leaves some out. The repertoire holds about 70,000 clones, with more than 90% as singletons. What was sequenced was T cells isolated from PBMCs. These receptors came from a human donor in good health. Both conserved end residues are part of each CDR3. A D gene is named only where the DNA matches it firmly.

v_call: TRBV4-2
j_call: TRBJ2-7
d_call: TRBD2
cdr3_nt: TGTGCCAGCAGCCTAGAACCGGGACTAGCCCACGAGCAGTACTTC
cdr3_aa: CASSLEPGLAHEQYF

v_call: TRBV7-3
j_call: TRBJ2-2
d_call: TRBD1
cdr3_nt: TGTGCCAGCAGCTTAAATGACAGGGGGAACACCGGGGAGCTGTTTTTT
cdr3_aa: CASSLNDRGNTGELFF

v_call: TRBV10-3
j_call: TRBJ1-5
d_call: NA
cdr3_nt: TGTGCCATCAGTGATAGAGGGGGTAATCAGCCCCAGCATTTT
cdr3_aa: CAISDRGGNQPQHF

v_call: TRBV19
j_call: TRBJ1-1
d_call: TRBD1
cdr3_nt: TGTGCCAGTAGACCTAGACAGGGTGGTACTGAAGCTTTCTTT
cdr3_aa: CASRPRQGGTEAFF

v_call: TRBV9
j_call: TRBJ2-3
d_call: NA
cdr3_nt: TGTGCCAGCAGCGTCACTCGGGCTAGCGGCACAGATACGCAGTATTTT
cdr3_aa: CASSVTRASGTDTQYF

v_call: TRBV7-8
j_call: TRBJ2-1
d_call: NA
cdr3_nt: TGTGCCAGCAGCACCGGGACAACCAACAATGAGCAGTTCTTC
cdr3_aa: CASSTGTTNNEQFF

v_call: TRBV28
j_call: TRBJ2-1
d_call: NA
cdr3_nt: TGTGCCAGCGGACATTGGACGGCAAGCTCCTACAATGAGCAGTTCTTC
cdr3_aa: CASGHWTASSYNEQFF

v_call: TRBV29-1
j_call: TRBJ1-1
d_call: NA
cdr3_nt: TGCAGCGTCCGTGGACAGATGAACACTGAAGCTTTCTTT
cdr3_aa: CSVRGQMNTEAFF

v_call: TRBV29-1
j_call: TRBJ2-7
d_call: NA
cdr3_nt: TGCAGCGTTGATGCGGACTACGAGCAGTACTTC
cdr3_aa: CSVDADYEQYF

v_call: TRBV13
j_call: TRBJ2-7
d_call: TRBD2
cdr3_nt: TGTGCCAGCAGCTCTTCTAGCGGGCTTGGCGAGCAGTACTTC
cdr3_aa: CASSSSSGLGEQYF

v_call: TRBV19
j_call: TRBJ2-2
d_call: NA
cdr3_nt: TGTGCCAGTATAAGAGACAGGTCCTCCGGGGAGCTGTTTTTT
cdr3_aa: CASIRDRSSGELFF

v_call: TRBV14
j_call: TRBJ2-3
d_call: NA
cdr3_nt: TGTGCCAGCAGCCAAGATCTAGCCAGCACAGATACGCAGTATTTT
cdr3_aa: CASSQDLASTDTQYF

v_call: TRBV28
j_call: TRBJ1-3
d_call: NA
cdr3_nt: TGTGCCAGCAGTTTATCCTTCTCTGGAAACACCATATATTTT
cdr3_aa: CASSLSFSGNTIYF

v_call: TRBV5-1
j_call: TRBJ2-5
d_call: NA
cdr3_nt: TGCGCCAGCAGCCCGGACTCGGTCGGAGAGACCCAGTACTTC
cdr3_aa: CASSPDSVGETQYF

v_call: TRBV10-3
j_call: TRBJ1-1
d_call: TRBD1
cdr3_nt: TGTGCCATCAGTGAATTGGGACAGCCTAACACTGAAGCTTTCTTT
cdr3_aa: CAISELGQPNTEAFF

v_call: TRBV2
j_call: TRBJ2-1
d_call: TRBD2
cdr3_nt: TGTGCCAGCAGTGCTAGCGGGGAAGACAATGAGCAGTTCTTC
cdr3_aa: CASSASGEDNEQFF

v_call: TRBV6-5
j_call: TRBJ2-7
d_call: NA
cdr3_nt: TGTGCCAGCAGTTTCGCCAGGGGCACCTACGAGCAGTACTTC
cdr3_aa: CASSFARGTYEQYF